One and the same sample provided the 3 T cell receptor beta chains below, sequenced in a study of blood T cell repertoires in COVID-19. Data came from immunoSEQ multiplex PCR; TCRdb stores just in-frame clones and leaves some out. The profile shows around 130,000 clones, about four fifths of them singletons. The sample was peripheral blood. These receptors were obtained from a man of 80 years or more with acute or convalescent COVID-19.

This rearrangement joins TRBV28 to TRBJ2-3; 7 bases fit TRBD1. This CDR3 region has 16 residues. Per the germline V gene, CDR1 is MDHEN and CDR2 is SYDVKM. J was trimmed by 1 base and V by 9 bases; bases with no gene match: 13. The CDR3: CASKGPGQPRTDTQYF. DNA of the CDR3: TGTGCCAGTAAAGGCCCGGGACAGCCCCGCACAGATACGCAGTATTTT.

The chain recombines TRBV19 with TRBJ1-6, with TRBD1 matching 8 bases. The CDR3 totals 15 residues. Germline V gives CDR1 LNHDA, CDR2 SQIVND (reference sequence). J gave up 8 bases and V 1 base, and 4 bases lay outside the gene matches. DNA of the CDR3: TGTGCCAGTAGTATAGCGACAGGGGAAGATTCACCCCTCCACTTT. Amino acid sequence: CASSIATGEDSPLHF.

This clone showed up just a few times. The V gene is TRBV6-1, the J gene TRBJ1-5; the D gene is possibly TRBD1 (5 bases). The germline V and J ends were trimmed by 2 bases and 5 bases, with 10 bases remaining between them. Per the germline V gene, CDR1 is MNHNS and CDR2 is SASEGT. This CDR3 is built from 14 residues. The CDR3 sequence is CASSEIGEYQPQHF. CDR3 nucleotide sequence: TGTGCCAGCAGTGAAATAGGGGAATATCAGCCCCAGCATTTT.